A selection of T cell receptor beta chains follows, all from one sample in a study of blood T cell repertoires in COVID-19. Some clones are missing from TCRdb's copy, which holds only in-frame ones; the method was immunoSEQ multiplex PCR. The table includes approximately 310,000 clones, roughly 88% detected once. The sample comprised PBMCs or T cells enriched from blood (not recorded which). All receptors derive from a man aged 30 to 45 who had recovered from COVID-19. Both conserved end residues are part of each CDR3. D genes are given only for firm matches. Size is stated for part of the rows, as once, few or many counts, or as a class when the clone is expanded.

v_gene: TRBV30; abundance: -; d_gene: -; j_gene: TRBJ2-1; CDR3aa: CAWNMNSGDEQFF
v_gene: TRBV6-6; abundance: -; d_gene: TRBD1; j_gene: TRBJ2-1; CDR3aa: CASSSTPGGNEQFF
v_gene: TRBV5-5; abundance: -; d_gene: -; j_gene: TRBJ1-3; CDR3aa: CASSFGTTGNTIYF
v_gene: TRBV9; abundance: once; d_gene: TRBD2; j_gene: TRBJ2-1; CDR3aa: CASSVESSGGNNEQFF
v_gene: TRBV2; abundance: once; d_gene: TRBD1; j_gene: TRBJ1-4; CDR3aa: CASTGDSREKLFF
v_gene: TRBV4-2; abundance: -; d_gene: -; j_gene: TRBJ2-5; CDR3aa: CASSQDGASTLETQYF
v_gene: TRBV29-1; abundance: few; d_gene: TRBD1; j_gene: TRBJ1-2; CDR3aa: CSVDTGSGQGSGYTF
v_gene: TRBV7-9; abundance: -; d_gene: -; j_gene: TRBJ1-4; CDR3aa: CASSLSKTNEKLFF
v_gene: TRBV12-3/TRBV12-4; abundance: -; d_gene: -; j_gene: TRBJ2-1; CDR3aa: CASSFTDYNEQFF
v_gene: TRBV24-1; abundance: -; d_gene: TRBD1; j_gene: TRBJ2-7; CDR3aa: CATSDLRQGTASYEQYF
v_gene: TRBV5-1; abundance: -; d_gene: -; j_gene: TRBJ1-1; CDR3aa: CASTPGDRGTEAFF
v_gene: TRBV24-1; abundance: few; d_gene: -; j_gene: TRBJ1-2; CDR3aa: CATSDRTANYGYTF
v_gene: TRBV6-5; abundance: -; d_gene: -; j_gene: TRBJ2-6; CDR3aa: CASTRGDSGANVLTF
v_gene: TRBV10-1; abundance: -; d_gene: TRBD1; j_gene: TRBJ2-7; CDR3aa: CASSETGGDEQYF
v_gene: TRBV19; abundance: -; d_gene: TRBD2; j_gene: TRBJ2-3; CDR3aa: CASSLGWRGRKGTDTQYF
v_gene: TRBV19; abundance: -; d_gene: TRBD1; j_gene: TRBJ2-5; CDR3aa: CASSIEIFGGQAKTQYF
v_gene: TRBV6-5; abundance: -; d_gene: -; j_gene: TRBJ2-7; CDR3aa: CASRARASYEQYF
v_gene: TRBV5-4; abundance: -; d_gene: TRBD1; j_gene: TRBJ1-1; CDR3aa: CASSGPGQRRFEAFF
v_gene: TRBV3-1/TRBV3-2; abundance: -; d_gene: -; j_gene: TRBJ1-4; CDR3aa: CASSQDTRELFF
v_gene: TRBV30; abundance: -; d_gene: TRBD1; j_gene: TRBJ1-2; CDR3aa: CAWSAYTGTGVYGYTF
v_gene: TRBV7-2; abundance: few; d_gene: -; j_gene: TRBJ1-5; CDR3aa: CASSLDGGQPQHF
v_gene: TRBV19; abundance: -; d_gene: TRBD1; j_gene: TRBJ2-6; CDR3aa: CATRQGSGANVLTF
v_gene: TRBV2; abundance: -; d_gene: -; j_gene: TRBJ1-2; CDR3aa: CASRQRTSSNYGYTF
v_gene: TRBV5-1; abundance: many; d_gene: -; j_gene: TRBJ1-1; CDR3aa: CASSPLGQGMNTEAFF
v_gene: TRBV2; abundance: -; d_gene: -; j_gene: TRBJ2-2; CDR3aa: CASSPLELVTGELFF
v_gene: TRBV12-3/TRBV12-4; abundance: -; d_gene: -; j_gene: TRBJ1-2; CDR3aa: CASSFGSGYGYTF
v_gene: TRBV2; abundance: -; d_gene: -; j_gene: TRBJ1-1; CDR3aa: CAILRGFQDTEAFF
v_gene: TRBV12-3/TRBV12-4; abundance: -; d_gene: TRBD2; j_gene: TRBJ2-5; CDR3aa: CASRAGPGAQYF
v_gene: TRBV10-3; abundance: -; d_gene: TRBD2; j_gene: TRBJ2-5; CDR3aa: CAISESGGLGETQYF
v_gene: TRBV7-9; abundance: once; d_gene: TRBD1; j_gene: TRBJ1-1; CDR3aa: CASSPARTGGAWHTEAFF